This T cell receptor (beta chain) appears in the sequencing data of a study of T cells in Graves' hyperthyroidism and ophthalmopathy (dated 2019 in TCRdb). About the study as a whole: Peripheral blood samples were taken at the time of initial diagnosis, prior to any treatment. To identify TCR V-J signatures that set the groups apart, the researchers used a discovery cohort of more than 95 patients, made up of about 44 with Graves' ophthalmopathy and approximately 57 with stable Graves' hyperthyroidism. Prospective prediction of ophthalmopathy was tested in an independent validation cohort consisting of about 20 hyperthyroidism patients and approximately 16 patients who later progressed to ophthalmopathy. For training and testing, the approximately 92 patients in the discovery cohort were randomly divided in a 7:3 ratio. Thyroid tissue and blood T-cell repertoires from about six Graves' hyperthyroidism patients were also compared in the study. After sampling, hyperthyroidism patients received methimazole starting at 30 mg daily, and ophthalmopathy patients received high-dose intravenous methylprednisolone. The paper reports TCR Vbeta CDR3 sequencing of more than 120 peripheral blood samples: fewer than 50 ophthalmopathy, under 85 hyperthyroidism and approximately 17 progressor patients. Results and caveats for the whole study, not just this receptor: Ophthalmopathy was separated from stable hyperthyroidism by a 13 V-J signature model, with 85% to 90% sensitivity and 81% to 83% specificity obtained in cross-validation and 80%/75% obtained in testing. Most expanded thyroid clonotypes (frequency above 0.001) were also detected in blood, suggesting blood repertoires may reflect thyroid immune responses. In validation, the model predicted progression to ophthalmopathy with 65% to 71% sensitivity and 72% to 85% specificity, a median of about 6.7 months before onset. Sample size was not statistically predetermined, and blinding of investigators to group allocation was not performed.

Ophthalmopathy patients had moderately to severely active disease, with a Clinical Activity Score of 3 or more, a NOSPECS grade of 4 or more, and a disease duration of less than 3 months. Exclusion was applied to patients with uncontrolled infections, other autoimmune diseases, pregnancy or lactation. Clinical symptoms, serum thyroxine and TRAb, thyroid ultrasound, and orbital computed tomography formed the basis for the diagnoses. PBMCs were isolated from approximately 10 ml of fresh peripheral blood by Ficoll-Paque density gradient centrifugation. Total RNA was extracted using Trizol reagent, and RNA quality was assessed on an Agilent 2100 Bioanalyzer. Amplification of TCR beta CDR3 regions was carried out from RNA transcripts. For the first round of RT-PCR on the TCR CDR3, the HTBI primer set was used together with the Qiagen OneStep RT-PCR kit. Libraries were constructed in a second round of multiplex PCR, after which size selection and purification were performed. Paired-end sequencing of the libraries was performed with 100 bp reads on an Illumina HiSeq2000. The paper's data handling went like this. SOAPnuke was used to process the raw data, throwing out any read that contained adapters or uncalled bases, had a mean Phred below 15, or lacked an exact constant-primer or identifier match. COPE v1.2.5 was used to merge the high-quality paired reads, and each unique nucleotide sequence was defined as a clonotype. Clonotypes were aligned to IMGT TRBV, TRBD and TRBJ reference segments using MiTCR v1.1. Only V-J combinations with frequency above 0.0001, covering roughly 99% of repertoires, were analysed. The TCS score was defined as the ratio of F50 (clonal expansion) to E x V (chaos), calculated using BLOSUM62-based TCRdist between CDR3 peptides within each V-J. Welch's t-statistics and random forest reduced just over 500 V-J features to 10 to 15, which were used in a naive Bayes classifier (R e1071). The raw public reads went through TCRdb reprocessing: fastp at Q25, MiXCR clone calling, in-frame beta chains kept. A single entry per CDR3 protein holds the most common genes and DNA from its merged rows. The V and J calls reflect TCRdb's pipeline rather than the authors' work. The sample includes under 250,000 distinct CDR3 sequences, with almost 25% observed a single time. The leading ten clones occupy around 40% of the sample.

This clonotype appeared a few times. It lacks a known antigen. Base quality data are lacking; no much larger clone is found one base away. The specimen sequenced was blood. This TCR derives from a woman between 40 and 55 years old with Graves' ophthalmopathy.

For the CDR3, the sequence is CASRHRGYPSYEQYF. Here is the DNA: TGTGCCAGCAGGCATCGCGGGTACCCCTCCTACGAGCAGTACTTC. The sequence is built from TRBV4-2 and TRBJ2-7, with a tentative D gene TRBD2 over 5 matching bases. CDR1 and CDR2 are read off the germline V gene as LGHNA and YNFKEQ. Trimming costs V 6 bases and J 0 bases, and their ends lie 15 bases apart. Its CDR3 holds 15 amino acids, cysteine through phenylalanine. Just the 45-base CDR3 DNA is kept, in frame starting at base 1.